One sample yielded the 4 T cell receptor beta chains listed below, sequenced in a study of control samples from healthy donors and cancer patients. The table came from immunoSEQ multiplex PCR; TCRdb's copy has only in-frame clones and leaves some out. The data show just under 80,000 clones, with 70% to 90% seen just once and roughly 2% held by the top ten. Sequences were obtained from PBMCs. These receptors came from a woman in her sixties or seventies with head and neck cancer.

The V and J genes are TRBV24-1 and TRBJ2-3; D is perhaps TRBD2 (5 bases). This CDR3 is built from 18 residues. V shed 3 bases and J shed 1 base, with 19 bases lying between them. Germline V CDR1 and CDR2: KGHDR, SFDVKD. The CDR3 reads CATSDPLPPGKRTDTQYF. As DNA, the CDR3 is TGTGCCACCAGTGATCCGCTCCCGCCCGGGAAGCGCACAGATACGCAGTATTTT.

The V and J genes are TRBV10-3 and TRBJ2-7, with D uncertain. Germline assignment: CDR1 ENHRY and CDR2 SYGVKD. V shed 3 bases and J shed 4 bases, with 10 bases lying between them. There are 13 residues in the CDR3. CDR3 in amino acids: CAISDARWYEQYF. The CDR3 coding sequence is TGTGCCATCAGTGATGCCCGGTGGTACGAGCAGTACTTC.

The rearrangement uses TRBV7-9 and TRBJ2-5; no definite D call. This CDR3 has 16 residues. Looked up from germline, CDR1 is SEHNR and CDR2 is FQNEAQ (reference sequence). Deletions cut 2 bases from V and 4 bases from J, with 17 bases between. DNA of the CDR3: TGTGCCAGCAGCTTACCCAGGACGGCGAGCATAGAGACCCAGTACTTC. Its protein is CASSLPRTASIETQYF.

This clone was seen a single time. The chain employs TRBV5-6 and TRBJ1-4, with 7 positions matching TRBD1. Germline V gives CDR1 SGHDT, CDR2 YYEEEE. The CDR3 extends over 17 amino acids. Losses at the gene ends were 0 bases for V and 4 bases for J; bases not matched to a gene: 9. The CDR3, as DNA: TGTGCCAGCAGCTTGGGACAGGGAGCATTAGATAATGAAAAACTGTTTTTT. This sequence encodes CASSLGQGALDNEKLFF.